A selection of T cell receptor beta chains follows, all from one sample in a study of vaccination and CD4 T cells after COVID-19. One entry per CDR3 protein results from TCRdb running MiXCR on the PCR reads. The sample holds 15,000 to 20,000 distinct CDR3 sequences, 55% to 60% seen once. No antigens are known for them. The sequencing sample was made of CD4+ T cells from blood, cultured in vitro. These receptors all come from a human donor who had recovered from COVID-19. Each CDR3 is given with its conserved first and last residue. Fields, in order: D gene, clone size, J gene, V gene, CDR3 protein, CDR3 DNA. D genes are given only for firm matches. Size values are once, few and many counts, or a class for expanded clones, and some rows have none.

d_call: .; clone_size: .; j_call: TRBJ1-2; v_call: TRBV20-1; cdr3_aa: CSATGGGVGDGYTF; cdr3_nt: TGCAGTGCTACTGGGGGGGGCGTAGGGGATGGCTACACCTTC
d_call: TRBD2; clone_size: .; j_call: TRBJ2-1; v_call: TRBV7-3; cdr3_aa: CASSEGLAGEGEQFF; cdr3_nt: TGTGCCAGCAGCGAGGGACTAGCGGGAGAGGGTGAGCAGTTCTTC
d_call: TRBD1; clone_size: .; j_call: TRBJ1-6; v_call: TRBV5-8; cdr3_aa: CASSPGTVDSPLHF; cdr3_nt: TGTGCCAGCTCACCCGGGACAGTTGATTCACCCCTCCACTTT
d_call: .; clone_size: once; j_call: TRBJ2-1; v_call: TRBV12-3/TRBV12-4; cdr3_aa: CASSQNGDEQFF; cdr3_nt: TGTGCCAGCAGTCAGAACGGTGATGAGCAGTTCTTC
d_call: TRBD1; clone_size: .; j_call: TRBJ2-7; v_call: TRBV30; cdr3_aa: CAWSVGRGQGASYEQYF; cdr3_nt: TGTGCCTGGAGTGTAGGGAGGGGACAGGGGGCTTCCTACGAGCAGTACTTC
d_call: .; clone_size: .; j_call: TRBJ1-3; v_call: TRBV10-3; cdr3_aa: CAIRPGAGNTIYF; cdr3_nt: TGTGCCATTAGACCAGGGGCTGGAAACACCATATATTTT
d_call: .; clone_size: few; j_call: TRBJ2-3; v_call: TRBV20-1; cdr3_aa: CSARMPAGREEYF; cdr3_nt: TGCAGTGCTAGGATGCCGGCGGGCCGAGAAGAATATTTT
d_call: .; clone_size: .; j_call: TRBJ1-1; v_call: TRBV6-1; cdr3_aa: CASTWGGNTEAFF; cdr3_nt: TGTGCCAGCACCTGGGGGGGTAACACTGAAGCTTTCTTT
d_call: .; clone_size: .; j_call: TRBJ2-7; v_call: TRBV5-1; cdr3_aa: CASSLRSGYEQYF; cdr3_nt: TGCGCCAGCAGCTTGAGATCCGGATACGAGCAGTACTTC
d_call: TRBD1; clone_size: .; j_call: TRBJ1-6; v_call: TRBV11-3; cdr3_aa: CASSPTQGGKSSYNSPLHF; cdr3_nt: TGTGCCAGCAGCCCGACCCAGGGGGGGAAAAGCTCCTATAATTCACCCCTCCACTTT
d_call: .; clone_size: .; j_call: TRBJ2-2; v_call: TRBV7-3; cdr3_aa: CASGRDTTTTGELFF; cdr3_nt: TGTGCCAGCGGTCGGGACACCACTACCACCGGGGAGCTGTTTTTT
d_call: .; clone_size: .; j_call: TRBJ2-7; v_call: TRBV5-5; cdr3_aa: CASSGRGNYEQYF; cdr3_nt: TGTGCCAGCAGCGGACGGGGAAACTACGAGCAGTACTTC
d_call: .; clone_size: .; j_call: TRBJ1-2; v_call: TRBV28; cdr3_aa: CASTPPLDSYGYTF; cdr3_nt: TGTGCCAGCACTCCACCCCTAGACAGCTATGGCTACACCTTC
d_call: .; clone_size: .; j_call: TRBJ1-6; v_call: TRBV10-2; cdr3_aa: CASSERRDNSPLHF; cdr3_nt: TGCGCCAGCAGTGAGCGACGTGACAATTCACCCCTCCACTTT
d_call: TRBD1; clone_size: .; j_call: TRBJ2-2; v_call: TRBV7-2; cdr3_aa: CASSLGTGYTGELFF; cdr3_nt: TGTGCCAGCAGCCTCGGGACAGGGTACACCGGGGAGCTGTTTTTT
d_call: .; clone_size: .; j_call: TRBJ1-6; v_call: TRBV28; cdr3_aa: CASSPPRLGVGNSPLHF; cdr3_nt: TGTGCCAGCAGTCCCCCTAGGTTGGGGGTGGGAAATTCACCCCTCCACTTT
d_call: .; clone_size: .; j_call: TRBJ2-1; v_call: TRBV7-8; cdr3_aa: CASSPSEVEQFF; cdr3_nt: TGTGCCAGCAGCCCTAGCGAGGTTGAGCAGTTCTTC
d_call: TRBD1; clone_size: .; j_call: TRBJ2-2; v_call: TRBV27; cdr3_aa: CASSRQGAGELFF; cdr3_nt: TGTGCCAGCAGTCGGCAGGGGGCCGGGGAGCTGTTTTTT
d_call: .; clone_size: .; j_call: TRBJ1-6; v_call: TRBV6-1; cdr3_aa: CASSTRRLNSPLHF; cdr3_nt: TGTGCCAGCAGCACACGCCGCCTTAATTCACCCCTCCACTTT
d_call: .; clone_size: .; j_call: TRBJ1-5; v_call: TRBV7-2; cdr3_aa: CASSLGQAYQPQHF; cdr3_nt: TGTGCCAGCAGCTTAGGGCAGGCATATCAGCCCCAGCATTTT
d_call: .; clone_size: .; j_call: TRBJ1-2; v_call: TRBV2; cdr3_aa: CASSAPGSGYTF; cdr3_nt: TGTGCCAGCAGTGCGCCAGGGAGTGGCTACACCTTC
d_call: TRBD2; clone_size: .; j_call: TRBJ2-7; v_call: TRBV7-2; cdr3_aa: CASSLALPGRGYEQYF; cdr3_nt: TGTGCCAGCAGCTTAGCGCTCCCAGGGAGGGGATACGAGCAGTACTTC
d_call: TRBD1; clone_size: .; j_call: TRBJ1-5; v_call: TRBV28; cdr3_aa: CASSLWQGAGNQPQHF; cdr3_nt: TGTGCCAGCAGTTTATGGCAGGGGGCTGGCAATCAGCCCCAGCATTTT
d_call: TRBD1; clone_size: .; j_call: TRBJ1-6; v_call: TRBV4-2; cdr3_aa: CASSLIVDRALNSPLHF; cdr3_nt: TGTGCCAGCAGCCTAATAGTGGACAGGGCCCTGAATTCACCCCTCCACTTT
d_call: .; clone_size: once; j_call: TRBJ1-1; v_call: TRBV21-1; cdr3_aa: CASSKGQYLAEAFF; cdr3_nt: TGTGCCAGCAGCAAAGGGCAGTATCTGGCTGAAGCTTTCTTT
d_call: .; clone_size: .; j_call: TRBJ2-1; v_call: TRBV7-2; cdr3_aa: CASSLAHALRETFLLRQFF; cdr3_nt: TGTGCCAGCAGCTTAGCGCATGCTCTTCGGGAAACTTTTCTCCTCAGGCAGTTCTTC
d_call: .; clone_size: .; j_call: TRBJ2-2; v_call: TRBV6-2/TRBV6-3; cdr3_aa: CASSYPFPADLTGELFF; cdr3_nt: TGTGCCAGCAGTTACCCCTTTCCAGCGGACCTCACCGGGGAGCTGTTTTTT
d_call: .; clone_size: .; j_call: TRBJ2-1; v_call: TRBV6-1; cdr3_aa: CASRSSRGNYNEQFF; cdr3_nt: TGTGCCAGCAGGTCCTCTCGGGGGAACTACAATGAGCAGTTCTTC
d_call: .; clone_size: .; j_call: TRBJ2-2; v_call: TRBV30; cdr3_aa: CASPGMGFGPGELFF; cdr3_nt: TGTGCCTCCCCAGGGATGGGATTCGGGCCCGGGGAGCTGTTTTTT
d_call: TRBD2; clone_size: few; j_call: TRBJ2-7; v_call: TRBV6-1; cdr3_aa: CASSEYGGRTHRGQYF; cdr3_nt: TGTGCCAGCAGTGAATATGGCGGGAGAACCCATCGTGGGCAGTACTTC
d_call: .; clone_size: .; j_call: TRBJ2-4; v_call: TRBV28; cdr3_aa: CASSPSTRHIQYF; cdr3_nt: TGTGCCAGCAGCCCGTCAACCCGGCACATTCAGTACTTC
d_call: .; clone_size: .; j_call: TRBJ1-1; v_call: TRBV6-2/TRBV6-3; cdr3_aa: CASSYQHNTEAFF; cdr3_nt: TGTGCCAGCAGTTACCAGCATAACACTGAAGCTTTCTTT
d_call: TRBD1; clone_size: .; j_call: TRBJ2-4; v_call: TRBV6-2/TRBV6-3; cdr3_aa: CASAPAPGTDKNIQYF; cdr3_nt: TGTGCCAGCGCGCCCGCACCCGGGACAGACAAAAACATTCAGTACTTC
d_call: .; clone_size: .; j_call: TRBJ1-4; v_call: TRBV28; cdr3_aa: CATNFRGWAEKLFF; cdr3_nt: TGTGCCACTAATTTTAGGGGTTGGGCTGAAAAACTGTTTTTT
d_call: .; clone_size: .; j_call: TRBJ1-5; v_call: TRBV2; cdr3_aa: CASNRVDQPQHF; cdr3_nt: TGTGCCAGCAACAGGGTTGATCAGCCCCAGCATTTT
d_call: TRBD1; clone_size: .; j_call: TRBJ1-2; v_call: TRBV7-9; cdr3_aa: CASSFRQGGQGYTF; cdr3_nt: TGTGCCAGCAGCTTCCGGCAGGGGGGTCAAGGCTACACCTTC
d_call: .; clone_size: few; j_call: TRBJ2-2; v_call: TRBV5-1; cdr3_aa: CASSPTRGNWTGELFF; cdr3_nt: TGCGCCAGCAGCCCTACACGGGGGAATTGGACCGGGGAGCTGTTTTTT
d_call: .; clone_size: .; j_call: TRBJ1-6; v_call: TRBV15; cdr3_aa: CATSSAFRNSPLHF; cdr3_nt: TGTGCCACCAGCAGCGCTTTCAGGAATTCACCCCTCCACTTT
d_call: .; clone_size: few; j_call: TRBJ1-1; v_call: TRBV12-3/TRBV12-4; cdr3_aa: CASSLGGRGNTEAFF; cdr3_nt: TGTGCCAGCAGTTTGGGGGGCAGGGGGAACACTGAAGCTTTCTTT
d_call: .; clone_size: .; j_call: TRBJ1-5; v_call: TRBV28; cdr3_aa: CASGAANQPQHF; cdr3_nt: TGTGCCTCTGGGGCGGCGAATCAGCCCCAGCATTTT
d_call: .; clone_size: .; j_call: TRBJ1-6; v_call: TRBV5-4; cdr3_aa: CASRASRNSPLHF; cdr3_nt: TGTGCCAGCAGAGCTTCACGGAATTCACCCCTCCACTTT
d_call: .; clone_size: .; j_call: TRBJ2-5; v_call: TRBV20-1; cdr3_aa: CSARDFQGETQYF; cdr3_nt: TGCAGTGCACGGGACTTCCAAGGAGAGACCCAGTACTTC
d_call: .; clone_size: .; j_call: TRBJ1-5; v_call: TRBV12-3/TRBV12-4; cdr3_aa: CASSIFRGGGNQPQHF; cdr3_nt: TGTGCCAGCAGTATCTTTAGGGGAGGGGGCAATCAGCCCCAGCATTTT
d_call: TRBD1; clone_size: .; j_call: TRBJ2-2; v_call: TRBV5-1; cdr3_aa: CASSPRTGNTGELFF; cdr3_nt: TGCGCCAGCAGCCCCCGGACAGGGAACACCGGGGAGCTGTTTTTT
d_call: TRBD2; clone_size: .; j_call: TRBJ2-7; v_call: TRBV27; cdr3_aa: CASSWREGPYEQYF; cdr3_nt: TGTGCCAGCAGTTGGCGGGAGGGCCCCTACGAGCAGTACTTC
d_call: .; clone_size: few; j_call: TRBJ2-7; v_call: TRBV11-2; cdr3_aa: CASSPLGGRSSYEQYF; cdr3_nt: TGTGCCAGCAGCCCCCTCGGGGGCAGGAGCTCCTACGAGCAGTACTTC
d_call: .; clone_size: .; j_call: TRBJ2-2; v_call: TRBV6-1; cdr3_aa: CASRPIRLVRSGELFF; cdr3_nt: TGTGCCAGCAGGCCCATTAGACTAGTACGGTCCGGGGAGCTGTTTTTT
d_call: .; clone_size: .; j_call: TRBJ1-4; v_call: TRBV19; cdr3_aa: CASRTTGTHNEKLFF; cdr3_nt: TGTGCCAGTAGAACAACCGGGACCCATAATGAAAAACTGTTTTTT
d_call: TRBD1; clone_size: few; j_call: TRBJ1-6; v_call: TRBV10-3; cdr3_aa: CAISDRGQEFEPLHF; cdr3_nt: TGTGCCATCAGTGACCGGGGACAGGAATTTGAACCCCTCCACTTT
d_call: .; clone_size: .; j_call: TRBJ1-1; v_call: TRBV18; cdr3_aa: CASSPMEQQNTEAFF; cdr3_nt: TGTGCCAGCTCACCAATGGAGCAGCAGAACACTGAAGCTTTCTTT
d_call: .; clone_size: few; j_call: TRBJ1-2; v_call: TRBV12-3/TRBV12-4; cdr3_aa: CASSLTRNYGYTF; cdr3_nt: TGTGCCAGCAGTTTAACAAGGAACTATGGCTACACCTTC
d_call: .; clone_size: few; j_call: TRBJ1-4; v_call: TRBV12-3/TRBV12-4; cdr3_aa: CASTPPQGGAEKLFF; cdr3_nt: TGTGCCAGCACTCCTCCACAGGGTGGAGCTGAAAAACTGTTTTTT
d_call: .; clone_size: .; j_call: TRBJ1-1; v_call: TRBV6-1; cdr3_aa: CASKTGGIAEAFF; cdr3_nt: TGTGCCAGCAAGACAGGCGGGATCGCTGAAGCTTTCTTT
d_call: .; clone_size: .; j_call: TRBJ1-6; v_call: TRBV7-9; cdr3_aa: CTSSFGPDNSPLHF; cdr3_nt: TGTACCAGCAGCTTCGGGCCAGACAATTCACCCCTCCACTTT
d_call: .; clone_size: few; j_call: TRBJ1-5; v_call: TRBV27; cdr3_aa: CASSLGQGRGNQPQHF; cdr3_nt: TGTGCCAGCAGTTTAGGGCAGGGACGGGGCAATCAGCCCCAGCATTTT
d_call: .; clone_size: few; j_call: TRBJ1-6; v_call: TRBV7-2; cdr3_aa: CASSLGGTYNSPLHF; cdr3_nt: TGTGCCAGCAGCTTAGGGGGGACTTATAATTCACCCCTCCACTTT
d_call: .; clone_size: .; j_call: TRBJ2-7; v_call: TRBV20-1; cdr3_aa: CSARWRGIYEQYF; cdr3_nt: TGCAGTGCTAGATGGCGGGGAATCTACGAGCAGTACTTC
d_call: TRBD1; clone_size: .; j_call: TRBJ1-2; v_call: TRBV27; cdr3_aa: CASQRQGSYGYTF; cdr3_nt: TGTGCCAGTCAACGACAGGGGTCCTATGGCTACACCTTC